The clone carrying this T cell receptor (beta chain) was counted between two and nine times. The antigen is not known. V gave up 1 base and J gave up 7 bases, with 10 bases separating them. The CDR3 is made up of 13 amino acids. CDR1 and CDR2 (germline): LGHNA, YNFKEQ. The sample originates from a study of T cells in Graves' hyperthyroidism and ophthalmopathy. On the study more broadly: It was at initial diagnosis, before any treatment, that peripheral blood was collected. Broader study findings: In validation, the model predicted ophthalmopathy. These predictions came a median approximately six months before onset.

Amplification yielded TCR beta CDR3 regions, with RNA transcripts as the source. HTBI primers were used for first-round RT-PCR of the TCR CDR3. MiXCR, applied by TCRdb to the multiplex PCR reads, yields one record per CDR3 protein. The table has around 760,000 distinct CDR3 sequences, 35% seen once. The specimen was blood. This receptor was obtained from a woman in her thirties or forties with Graves' hyperthyroidism. This chain uses TRBV4-2 with TRBJ1-2; D not certain. CDR3 nucleotides: TGTGCCAGCAGCCAAGGACAAGCGGTTGGCTACACCTTC. Amino acids: CASSQGQAVGYTF.